Listed below are T cell receptor beta chains from one sample, sequenced in a study of post-analysis software for immune sequencing data. TCRdb independently ran MiXCR on the PCR reads; one entry per CDR3 protein. The sample yields roughly 600,000 distinct CDR3 sequences, 44% seen once. The sample consisted of blood. The receptor source for this set is a girl aged 5-17 years with multiple sclerosis. Each CDR3 is given without its conserved first and last residue.

v_gene,j_gene,CDR3aa
TRBV4-1,TRBJ2-1,ASSQGASGRAQEQF
TRBV29-1,TRBJ2-7,SVVSRAGQNPYEQY
TRBV9,TRBJ2-1,ASSVEGTSGHYNEQF
TRBV20-1,TRBJ2-5,SAREVGGQETQY
TRBV7-6,.,ASSFGRDRDYNEQY
TRBV13,TRBJ2-1,ASSLLETEQF
TRBV20-1,TRBJ2-1,SALPLAGNEQF
TRBV12-3/TRBV12-4,TRBJ1-5,ASSLKGMSNQPQH
TRBV4-1,TRBJ1-1,ASSQEEGQDTEAF
TRBV10-2,TRBJ2-7,ASSEYGTQNTYEQY
TRBV3-1,TRBJ1-2,ASSQVLSSEANYGYT
TRBV5-1,TRBJ2-6,ASSLDRASGANVLT
TRBV10-3,TRBJ2-1,AISESKASGDHNEQF
TRBV7-9,TRBJ2-3,ASSPWAGTATDTQY
TRBV5-1,TRBJ1-2,ASSQDSHANYGYT
TRBV12-3/TRBV12-4,TRBJ1-2,ASSFGALGYT
TRBV5-5,TRBJ2-5,ASSPQQGAHRETQY
TRBV7-2,TRBJ2-4,ASMIRGGLAKNIQY
TRBV25-1,TRBJ1-4,ASSEFSVGTNEKLF
TRBV9,TRBJ2-5,ASSVATGETQY
TRBV6-7,TRBJ1-2,ASSYLPIHRDYGYT
TRBV7-9,TRBJ2-7,ASSLGTVSYEQY
TRBV6-6,TRBJ2-1,ASSALGASYNEQF
TRBV7-9,TRBJ2-1,ASSFGVFYNRSNNEQF
TRBV12-3/TRBV12-4,TRBJ2-7,ASSWAGGESYEQY
TRBV6-1,TRBJ2-1,ASSERRGRMNEQF
TRBV7-2,TRBJ1-2,ASSTGREYGYT
TRBV10-3,TRBJ2-3,AISGERESTDTQY
TRBV10-3,TRBJ2-3,AISPGTSGIPSTDTQY
TRBV6-5,TRBJ2-7,ASSTVLREQY
TRBV3-1,TRBJ1-6,ASSELGGQNSPLH
TRBV20-1,TRBJ2-1,SARDAVHNEQF
TRBV12-3/TRBV12-4,TRBJ1-1,ASSFGTGGGNTEAF
TRBV20-1,TRBJ1-1,SAWTGKNTEAF
TRBV29-1,TRBJ1-6,SVTTGLDSNSPLH
TRBV7-9,TRBJ1-4,ASSLGTGPNEKLF